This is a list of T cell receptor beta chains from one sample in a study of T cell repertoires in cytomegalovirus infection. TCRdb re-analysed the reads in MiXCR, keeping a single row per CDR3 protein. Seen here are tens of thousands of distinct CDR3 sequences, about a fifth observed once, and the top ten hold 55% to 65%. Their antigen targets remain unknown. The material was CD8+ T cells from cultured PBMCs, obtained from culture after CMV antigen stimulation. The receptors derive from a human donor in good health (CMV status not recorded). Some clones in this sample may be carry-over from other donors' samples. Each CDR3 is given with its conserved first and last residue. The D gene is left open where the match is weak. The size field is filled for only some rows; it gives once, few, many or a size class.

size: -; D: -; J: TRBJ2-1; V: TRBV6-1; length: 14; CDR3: CASSVPNVGDEQFF; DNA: TGTGCCAGCAGTGTCCCGAACGTCGGGGATGAGCAGTTCTTC
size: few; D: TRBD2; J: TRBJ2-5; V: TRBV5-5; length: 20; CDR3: CASSTPGSSSGRGSWETQYF; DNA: TGTGCCAGCAGCACACCGGGATCGTCTAGCGGGAGGGGATCTTGGGAGACCCAGTACTTC
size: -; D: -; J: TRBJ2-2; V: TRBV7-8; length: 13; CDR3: CASRDFETGELFF; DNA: TGTGCCAGCAGGGACTTTGAGACCGGGGAGCTGTTTTTT
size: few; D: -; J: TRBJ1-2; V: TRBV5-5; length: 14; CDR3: CASSLAKVESGYTF; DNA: TGTGCCAGCAGCTTGGCAAAAGTGGAGAGTGGCTACACCTTC
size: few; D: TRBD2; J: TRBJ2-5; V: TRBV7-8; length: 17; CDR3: CASSSAMGLAGQETQYF; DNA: TGTGCCAGCAGCTCGGCAATGGGACTAGCGGGACAAGAGACCCAGTACTTC
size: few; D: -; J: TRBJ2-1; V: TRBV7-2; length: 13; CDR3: CASSLVRKDEQFF; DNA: TGTGCCAGCAGCTTAGTACGGAAGGATGAGCAGTTCTTC
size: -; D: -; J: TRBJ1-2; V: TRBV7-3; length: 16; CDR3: CASSENRGAKYGGYTF; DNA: TGTGCCAGCAGCGAGAATCGGGGGGCAAAATACGGTGGCTACACCTTC
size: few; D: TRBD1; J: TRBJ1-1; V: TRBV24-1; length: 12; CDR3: CATSDPGQGAFF; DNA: TGTGCCACCAGTGACCCGGGACAGGGGGCCTTCTTT
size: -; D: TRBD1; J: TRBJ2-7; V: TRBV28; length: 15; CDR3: CASSLNRGISYEQYF; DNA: TGTGCCAGCAGTTTAAACAGGGGGATCTCCTACGAGCAGTACTTC
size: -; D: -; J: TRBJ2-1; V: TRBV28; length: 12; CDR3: CASSDLGDEQFF; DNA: TGTGCCAGCAGTGACTTGGGAGATGAGCAGTTCTTC
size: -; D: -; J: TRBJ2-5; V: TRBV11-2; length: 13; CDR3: CASSSGLEETQYF; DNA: TGTGCCAGCAGCTCGGGACTGGAAGAGACCCAGTACTTC
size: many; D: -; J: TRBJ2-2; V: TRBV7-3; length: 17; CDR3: CASSRSPGQLNTGELFF; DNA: TGTGCCAGCAGCAGATCGCCGGGACAACTAAACACCGGGGAGCTGTTTTTT
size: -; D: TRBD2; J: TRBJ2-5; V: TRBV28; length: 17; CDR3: CASSPGKRGISRETQYF; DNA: TGTGCCAGCAGTCCCGGCAAGCGGGGAATCTCTCGGGAGACCCAGTACTTC
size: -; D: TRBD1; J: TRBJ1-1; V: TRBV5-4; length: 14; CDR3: CASSDDRGRTEAFF; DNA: TGTGCCAGCAGCGACGACAGGGGGAGAACTGAAGCTTTCTTT
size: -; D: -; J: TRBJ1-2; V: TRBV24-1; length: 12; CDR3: CATSDADPPYTF; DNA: TGTGCCACCAGTGATGCGGACCCCCCCTACACCTTC
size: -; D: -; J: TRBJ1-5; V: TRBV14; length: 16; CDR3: CASSQERGRGKEPQHF; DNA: TGTGCCAGCAGCCAAGAACGGGGCAGGGGAAAGGAGCCCCAGCATTTT
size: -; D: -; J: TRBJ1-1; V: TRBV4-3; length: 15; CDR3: CASSQDQGMNRPAFF; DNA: TGCGCCAGCAGCCAAGATCAGGGCATGAACCGTCCGGCTTTCTTT
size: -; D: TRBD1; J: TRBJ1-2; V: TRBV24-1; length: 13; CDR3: CATSVSDRAGYTF; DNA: TGTGCCACCAGTGTTTCCGACAGGGCAGGATACACCTTC
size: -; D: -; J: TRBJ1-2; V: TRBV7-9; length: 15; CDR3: CASSLALGGQEGYTF; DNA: TGTGCCAGCAGCTTAGCGCTTGGGGGCCAAGAGGGCTACACCTTC
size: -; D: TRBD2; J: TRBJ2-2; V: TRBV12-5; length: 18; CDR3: CASGLVRSGTTNTGELFF; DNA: TGTGCTAGTGGTTTGGTTAGAAGCGGGACCACGAACACCGGGGAGCTGTTTTTT
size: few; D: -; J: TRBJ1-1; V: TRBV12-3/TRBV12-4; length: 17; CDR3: CASSAKTGLSSNTEAFF; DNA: TGTGCCAGCAGCGCCAAAACAGGGCTGAGTTCGAACACTGAAGCTTTCTTT
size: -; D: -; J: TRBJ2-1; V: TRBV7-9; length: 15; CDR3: CASSLSMGADNEQFF; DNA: TGTGCCAGCAGCTTATCCATGGGAGCTGACAATGAGCAGTTCTTC
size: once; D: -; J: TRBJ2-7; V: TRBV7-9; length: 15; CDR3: CASSSRDLLSYEQYF; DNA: TGTGCCAGCAGCTCCCGGGACTTACTCTCCTACGAGCAGTACTTC
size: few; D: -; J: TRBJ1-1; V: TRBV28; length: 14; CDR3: CASRPPTANTEAFF; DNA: TGTGCCAGCAGGCCCCCCACAGCAAACACTGAAGCTTTCTTT
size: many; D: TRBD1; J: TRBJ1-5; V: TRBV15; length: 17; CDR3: CATSLTQGGYSNQPQHF; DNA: TGTGCCACCAGCCTAACCCAGGGGGGATATAGCAATCAGCCCCAGCATTTT
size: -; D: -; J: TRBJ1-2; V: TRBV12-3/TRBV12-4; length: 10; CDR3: CASRAYGYTF; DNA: TGTGCCAGCAGGGCCTATGGCTACACCTTC
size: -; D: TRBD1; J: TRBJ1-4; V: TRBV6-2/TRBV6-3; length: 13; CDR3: CASRGQQDEKLFF; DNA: TGTGCCAGCAGGGGACAGCAGGATGAAAAACTGTTTTTT
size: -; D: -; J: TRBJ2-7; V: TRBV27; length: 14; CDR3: CASSLAGGGYEQYF; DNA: TGTGCCAGCAGTTTGGCAGGGGGAGGCTACGAGCAGTACTTC
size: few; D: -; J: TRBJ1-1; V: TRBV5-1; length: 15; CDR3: CASSLEDSMNTEAFF; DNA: TGCGCCAGCAGCTTGGAGGACAGCATGAACACTGAAGCTTTCTTT
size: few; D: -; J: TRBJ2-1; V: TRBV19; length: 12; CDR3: CASSTNRLEQFF; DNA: TGTGCCAGTAGTACAAATCGACTAGAGCAGTTCTTC
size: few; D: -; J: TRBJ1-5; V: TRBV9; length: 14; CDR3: CASSAGQMGQPQHF; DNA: TGTGCCAGCAGCGCTGGACAAATGGGGCAGCCCCAGCATTTT
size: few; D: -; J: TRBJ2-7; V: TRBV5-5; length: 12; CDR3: CASSLRNTEQYF; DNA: TGTGCCAGCAGCTTGAGGAACACCGAGCAGTACTTC
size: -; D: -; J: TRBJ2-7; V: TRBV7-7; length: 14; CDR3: CASSLADGPYEQYF; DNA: TGTGCCAGCAGCTTAGCCGACGGCCCCTACGAGCAGTACTTC
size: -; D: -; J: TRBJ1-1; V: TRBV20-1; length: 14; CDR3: CSARESGMNTEAFF; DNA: TGCAGTGCTAGAGAGTCGGGGATGAACACTGAAGCTTTCTTT
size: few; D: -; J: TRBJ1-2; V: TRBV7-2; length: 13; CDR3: CASSPSGSLGYTF; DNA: TGTGCCAGCAGCCCTTCAGGTTCCCTCGGCTACACCTTC
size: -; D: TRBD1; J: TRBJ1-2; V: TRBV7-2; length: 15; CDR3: CASSPRTGGTYGYTF; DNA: TGTGCCAGCAGCCCCCGGACAGGGGGAACGTATGGCTACACCTTC
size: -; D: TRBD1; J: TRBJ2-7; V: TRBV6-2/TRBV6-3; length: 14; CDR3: CASSYGQGLNEQYF; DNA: TGTGCCAGCAGTTACGGACAGGGTTTGAACGAGCAGTACTTC
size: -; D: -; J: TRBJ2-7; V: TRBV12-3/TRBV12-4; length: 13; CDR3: CASSYGTSYEQYF; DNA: TGTGCCAGCAGTTACGGGACATCCTACGAGCAGTACTTC
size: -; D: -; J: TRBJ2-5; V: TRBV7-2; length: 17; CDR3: CASSLFPRGPVGETQYF; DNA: TGTGCCAGCAGCTTATTTCCACGGGGGCCGGTGGGAGAGACCCAGTACTTC
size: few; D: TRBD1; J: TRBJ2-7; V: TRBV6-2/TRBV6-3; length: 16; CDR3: CASSYSGDSSSYEQYF; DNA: TGTGCCAGCAGTTACTCGGGGGACAGTTCCTCCTACGAGCAGTACTTC
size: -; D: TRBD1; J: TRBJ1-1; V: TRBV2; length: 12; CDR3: CVPQGAQTEAFF; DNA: TGTGTACCTCAGGGGGCGCAGACTGAAGCTTTCTTT
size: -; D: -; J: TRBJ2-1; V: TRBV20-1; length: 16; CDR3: CSARARGSPLYNEQFF; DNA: TGCAGTGCTAGAGCTCGGGGCTCCCCCCTTTACAATGAGCAGTTCTTC
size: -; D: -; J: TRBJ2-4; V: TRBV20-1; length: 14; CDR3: CSASRGVAKNIQYF; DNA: TGCAGTGCTAGTCGAGGAGTAGCCAAAAACATTCAGTACTTC
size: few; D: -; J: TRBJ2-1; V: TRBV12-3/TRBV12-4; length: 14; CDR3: CASTLDGIWNEQFF; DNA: TGTGCCAGCACCCTGGACGGGATTTGGAATGAGCAGTTCTTC
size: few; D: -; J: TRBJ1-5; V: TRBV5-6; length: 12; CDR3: CASSLALGPQHF; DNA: TGTGCCAGCAGCCTTGCCCTCGGGCCCCAGCATTTT
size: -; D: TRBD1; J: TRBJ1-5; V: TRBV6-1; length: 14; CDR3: CASSPGQGDQPQHF; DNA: TGTGCCAGCAGTCCCGGACAGGGGGATCAGCCCCAGCATTTT
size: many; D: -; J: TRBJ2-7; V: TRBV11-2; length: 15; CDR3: CASSFPPPVRYEQYF; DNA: TGTGCCAGCAGCTTCCCTCCCCCGGTCCGCTACGAGCAGTACTTC
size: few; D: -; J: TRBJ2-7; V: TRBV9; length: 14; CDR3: CASSERLVKSEQYF; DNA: TGTGCCAGCAGCGAAAGACTAGTGAAATCAGAGCAGTACTTC
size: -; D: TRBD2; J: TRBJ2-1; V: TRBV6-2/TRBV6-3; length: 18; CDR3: CASSYSLAGAPPDNEQFF; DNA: TGTGCCAGCAGTTACTCCTTAGCGGGAGCCCCTCCAGACAATGAGCAGTTCTTC
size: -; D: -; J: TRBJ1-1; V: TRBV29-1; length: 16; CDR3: CSVLGVRGALDTEAFF; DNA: TGCAGCGTCCTTGGGGTAAGAGGGGCTTTGGACACTGAAGCTTTCTTT
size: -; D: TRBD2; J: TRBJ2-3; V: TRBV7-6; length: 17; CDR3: CASSRMLAGGPSDTQYF; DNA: TGTGCCAGCAGTCGTATGCTAGCGGGAGGGCCCTCAGATACGCAGTATTTT
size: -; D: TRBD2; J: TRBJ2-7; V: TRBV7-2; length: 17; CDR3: CASSSSYSGSGSYEQYF; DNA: TGTGCCAGCAGCTCATCCTATAGCGGGAGTGGGTCCTACGAGCAGTACTTC
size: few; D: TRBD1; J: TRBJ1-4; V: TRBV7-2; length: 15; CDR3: CASSLSGQGNEKLFF; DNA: TGTGCCAGCAGCCTAAGCGGACAGGGAAATGAAAAACTGTTTTTT
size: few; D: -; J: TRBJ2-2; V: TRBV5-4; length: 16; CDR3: CASSSPYKSNTGELFF; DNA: TGTGCCAGCAGCTCACCGTACAAGAGTAACACCGGGGAGCTGTTTTTT